The source of this T cell receptor (beta chain) is a study of blood T cell repertoires in COVID-19. For the study at large: Samples representing acute and convalescent COVID-19 were sourced from the United States, Italy and Spain. From T cells, B-cell-depleted T cells, or PBMCs came the material, which was cDNA or gDNA.

This clone has just one count. Germline-derived CDR1 and CDR2 are SGHRS and YFSETQ. CDR3 length: 14 amino acids. With 6 bases clipped from V and 3 bases from J, the junction kept 8 bases outside the gene matches. As processed by the authors: Quantification of nucleated cells was approximated via reference gene primer amplification. Here immunoSEQ multiplex PCR was the method, and the copy in TCRdb shows in-frame clones only, minus some. V and J calls plus clone size are reproduced from that table; the DNA served to infer D and trimming. The data show roughly 53,000 clones, 85% to 90% seen once. The sequenced material came from peripheral blood. The chain is built from TRBV5-1 and TRBJ2-5, with 7 nucleotides matching TRBD1. The TCR was taken from a man between 40 and 49 years old with active COVID-19. The CDR3 protein is CASTQVTGEETQYF. For the CDR3, the DNA is TGCGCCAGCACCCAAGTTACAGGGGAAGAGACCCAGTACTTC.